This T cell receptor (beta chain) was identified in a study of cytomegalovirus exposure and HLA in healthy donors. Produced via immunoSEQ multiplex PCR; TCRdb's table is partial and in-frame only. The repertoire includes roughly 90,000 clones, 85% of them detected once, and approximately 20% sits in the top ten. The donors formed part of the approximately 120-subject validation cohort, distinct from the approximately 640-subject first cohort. Per germline, CDR1 MNHNY and CDR2 SVGAGI (reference sequence). V lost 5 bases to trimming and J lost 1 base, with 16 bases between them. The CDR3 runs 16 residues.

This rearrangement joins TRBV6-6 to TRBJ2-3; D not resolved. The receptor's source is a man in his late teens or twenties in good health and CMV-seropositive. Sequencing was performed on PBMCs. Here the CDR3 reads CASSRTPSQGTDTQYF. The CDR3 DNA sequence: TGTGCCAGCAGTCGTACCCCGAGCCAAGGCACAGATACGCAGTATTTT.